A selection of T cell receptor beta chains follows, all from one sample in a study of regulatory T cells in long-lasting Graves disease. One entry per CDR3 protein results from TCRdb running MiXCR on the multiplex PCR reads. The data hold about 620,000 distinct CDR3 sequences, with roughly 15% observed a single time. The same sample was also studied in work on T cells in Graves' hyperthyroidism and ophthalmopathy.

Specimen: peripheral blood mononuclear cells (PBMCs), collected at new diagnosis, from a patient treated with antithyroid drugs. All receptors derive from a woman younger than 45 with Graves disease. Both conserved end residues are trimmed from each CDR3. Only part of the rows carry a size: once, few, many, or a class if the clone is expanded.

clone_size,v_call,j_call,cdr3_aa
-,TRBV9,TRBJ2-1,ASSPTGTSGNNEQF
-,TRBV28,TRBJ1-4,ASSFGGVGTNEKLF
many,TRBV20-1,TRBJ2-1,SALRQPEQF
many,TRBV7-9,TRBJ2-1,ASSLVGIRDGGLFEQF
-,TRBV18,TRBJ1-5,ASSPEAKVNQPQH
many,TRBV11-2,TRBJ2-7,ASSLVLGQGGYEQY
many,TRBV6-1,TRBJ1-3,ASSKTGGSGNTIY
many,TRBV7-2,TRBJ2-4,ATFAVGKNIQY
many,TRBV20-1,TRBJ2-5,SASHGLETQY
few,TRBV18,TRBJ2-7,ASSPGRGTAYEQY
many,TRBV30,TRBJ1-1,AWSVQAMNTEAF
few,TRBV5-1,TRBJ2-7,ASSLLSSYLESYEQY
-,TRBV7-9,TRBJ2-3,ASSKDGTGATTDTQY
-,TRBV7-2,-,ASSLATGTPREQF
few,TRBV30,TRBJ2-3,AWSEQTDTQY
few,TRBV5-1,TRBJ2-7,ASSLERQRPYEQY
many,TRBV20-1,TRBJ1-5,SAQGGGNQPQH
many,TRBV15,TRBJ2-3,ATSRDRSSGRALADTQY